Listed below are T cell receptor beta chains from one sample, sequenced in a study of CD8+ T cells in alopecia areata. Repertoires were generated with immunoSEQ multiplex PCR, while TCRdb's copy carries only in-frame clones and drops some. The table has approximately 180,000 clones, around 71% seen once. The source material was CD8+ T cells sorted from blood, sampled at week 0. Receptor source: a human donor with alopecia areata. Each CDR3 is given without its conserved first and last residue.

>TRBV13|TRBJ1-2
ASSAGTGQVNGYT
>TRBV29-1|TRBJ1-2
SAGAGGMRYGYT
>TRBV29-1|TRBJ2-7
SVEGTSGASYEQY
>TRBV2|TRBJ1-2
ASSMTENYGYT
>TRBV29-1|TRBJ2-5
SKPSRWSSLFRGARREETQY
>TRBV5-1|TRBJ2-5
ASSSTAGLPDQY
>TRBV7-9|TRBJ1-1
ASRPPGGNTEAF
>TRBV9|TRBJ1-2
ASSGRRGYT
>TRBV2|TRBJ2-4
ASSERHMPAKNIQY
>TRBV29-1|TRBJ2-5
SVELIGSSGGETQY
>TRBV25-1|TRBJ1-2
ASSPGGVSGYT
>TRBV13|TRBJ1-2
ASILREGDRPYGYT
>TRBV7-9|TRBJ2-5
ASSSSGTSGEETQY
>TRBV29-1|TRBJ1-1
SVSGTEAF
>TRBV5-6|TRBJ1-5
ASSFGIGNQPQH
>TRBV13|TRBJ2-2
ASSSYRAGELF
>TRBV29-1|TRBJ2-7
SVERGYEQY
>TRBV25-1|TRBJ2-2
ASSVSVNGELF
>TRBV7-3|TRBJ2-1
ASSPSGVGEQF
>TRBV10-3|TRBJ2-2
AIPGQGTGELF
>TRBV19|TRBJ1-1
ASSISTLEAF
>TRBV7-9|TRBJ2-5
ASTPPWVAGGEETQY
>TRBV30|TRBJ1-2
AWGGAPTRGYT
>TRBV7-3|TRBJ2-1
ASSLAVYNEQF
>TRBV30|TRBJ1-1
AWSQGMNTEAF
>TRBV11-2|TRBJ2-3
ASSLVKRFPLTDTQY
>TRBV6-5|TRBJ2-3
ASSYSKRGGDTQY
>TRBV29-1|TRBJ1-1
SAKPENGRAF
>TRBV15|TRBJ2-5
ATSDRFGTGVETQY
>TRBV7-7|TRBJ2-1
ASSLASGDEQF
>TRBV30|TRBJ2-7
AYTQGETLYEQY
>TRBV6-1|TRBJ2-7
ASSDLPQVGATYEQY
>TRBV2|TRBJ2-7
ASSESSGYGDYEQY
>TRBV7-9|TRBJ2-1
ASRDGRRTQF
>TRBV30|TRBJ2-5
AWQGFGVQETQY
>TRBV2|TRBJ2-6
ASSGDSGANVLT
>TRBV27|TRBJ2-5
ASSRQGQETQY
>TRBV29-1|TRBJ1-2
SVEDPDRTTDGSGYT
>TRBV19|TRBJ2-2
ASSISGAGELF
>TRBV30|TRBJ1-5
AWSDDFRADDQPQH
>TRBV9|TRBJ2-1
ASSVSRTSYNEQF
>TRBV5-1|TRBJ1-3
ASSLRQGGNTIY
>TRBV6-5|TRBJ2-2
ASSRGQGASGELF
>TRBV5-1|TRBJ2-1
ASSLAVPGVDEQF
>TRBV29-1|TRBJ2-1
SVESSGGTYVNEQF
>TRBV27|TRBJ2-7
ASRYLASSYEQY
>TRBV10-3|TRBJ2-2
AIGLGNTGELF
>TRBV29-1|TRBJ2-1
SVDGGSYNEQF
>TRBV14|TRBJ2-7
ASMGREGRINYEQY
>TRBV9|TRBJ2-5
ASSSRQFQETQY
>TRBV7-9|TRBJ2-7
ASSLAVGLRGYEQY